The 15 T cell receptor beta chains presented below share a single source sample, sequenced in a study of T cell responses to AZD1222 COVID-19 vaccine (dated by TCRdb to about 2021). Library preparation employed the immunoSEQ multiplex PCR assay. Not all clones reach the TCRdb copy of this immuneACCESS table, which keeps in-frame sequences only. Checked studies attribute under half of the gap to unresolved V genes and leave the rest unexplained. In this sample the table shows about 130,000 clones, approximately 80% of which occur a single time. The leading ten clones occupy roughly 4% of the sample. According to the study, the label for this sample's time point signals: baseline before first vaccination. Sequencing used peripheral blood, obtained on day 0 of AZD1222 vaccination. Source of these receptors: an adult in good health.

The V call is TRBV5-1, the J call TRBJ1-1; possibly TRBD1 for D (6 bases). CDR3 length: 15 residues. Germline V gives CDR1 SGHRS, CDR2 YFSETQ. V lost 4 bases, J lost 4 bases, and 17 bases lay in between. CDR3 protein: CASSADRPEVTEAFF. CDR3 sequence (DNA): TGCGCCAGCAGCGCCGACAGGCCCGAGGTCACTGAAGCTTTCTTT.

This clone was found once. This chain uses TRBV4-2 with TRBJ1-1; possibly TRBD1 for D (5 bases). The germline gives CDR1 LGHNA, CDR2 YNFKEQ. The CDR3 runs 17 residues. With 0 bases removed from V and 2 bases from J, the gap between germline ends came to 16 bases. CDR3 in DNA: TGTGCCAGCAGCCAAGAGGTAACGGGGCGAGGAAACACTGAAGCTTTCTTT. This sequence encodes CASSQEVTGRGNTEAFF.

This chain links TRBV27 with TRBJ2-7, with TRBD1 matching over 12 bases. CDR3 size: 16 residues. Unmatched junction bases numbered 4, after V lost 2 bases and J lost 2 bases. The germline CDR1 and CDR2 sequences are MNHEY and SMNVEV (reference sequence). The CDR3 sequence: CASSLGTGGSTYEQYF. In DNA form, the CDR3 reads TGTGCCAGCAGTTTAGGGACAGGGGGCTCTACCTACGAGCAGTACTTC.

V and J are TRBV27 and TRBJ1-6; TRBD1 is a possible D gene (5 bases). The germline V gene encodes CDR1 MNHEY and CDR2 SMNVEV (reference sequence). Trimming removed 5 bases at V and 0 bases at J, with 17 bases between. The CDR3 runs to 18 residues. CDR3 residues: CASSPGLTMSSYNSPLHF. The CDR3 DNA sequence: TGTGCCAGCAGTCCGGGACTCACCATGAGCTCCTATAATTCACCCCTCCACTTT.

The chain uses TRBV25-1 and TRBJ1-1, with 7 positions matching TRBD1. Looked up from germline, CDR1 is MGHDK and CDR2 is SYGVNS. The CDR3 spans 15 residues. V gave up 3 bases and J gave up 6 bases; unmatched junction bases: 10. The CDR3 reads CASSEHGTANPEAFF. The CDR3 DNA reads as TGTGCCAGCAGTGAGCACGGGACAGCAAATCCTGAAGCTTTCTTT.

The CDR3: CAWRSGNHGNTIYF. The CDR3 nucleotides read TGTGCCTGGAGGAGTGGCAACCACGGAAACACCATATATTTT. This chain joins TRBV30 and TRBJ1-3, with D unclear. CDR1 is GTSNPN, CDR2 SVGIG, per germline (reference sequence). V lost 3 bases to trimming and J lost 4 bases, with 13 bases between them. The CDR3 totals 14 residues.

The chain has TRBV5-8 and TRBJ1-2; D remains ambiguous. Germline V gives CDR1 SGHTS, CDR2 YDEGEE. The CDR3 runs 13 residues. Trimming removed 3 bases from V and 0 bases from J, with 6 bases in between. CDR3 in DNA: TGTGCCAGCAGCTATGAAGCTAACTATGGCTACACCTTC. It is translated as CASSYEANYGYTF.

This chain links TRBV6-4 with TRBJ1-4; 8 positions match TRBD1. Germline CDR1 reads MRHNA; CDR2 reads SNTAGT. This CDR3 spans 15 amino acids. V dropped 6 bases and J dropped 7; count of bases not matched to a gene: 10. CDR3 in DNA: TGTGCCAGCAGCTACAGGGGGTTAGTTGGTGAAAAACTGTTTTTT. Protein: CASSYRGLVGEKLFF.

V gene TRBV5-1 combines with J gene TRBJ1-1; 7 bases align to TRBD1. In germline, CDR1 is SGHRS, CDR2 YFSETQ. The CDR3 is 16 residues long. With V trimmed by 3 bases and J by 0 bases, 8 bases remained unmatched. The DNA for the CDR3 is TGCGCCAGCAGCTCAAGGACAGGAACCGTGAACACTGAAGCTTTCTTT. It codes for CASSSRTGTVNTEAFF.

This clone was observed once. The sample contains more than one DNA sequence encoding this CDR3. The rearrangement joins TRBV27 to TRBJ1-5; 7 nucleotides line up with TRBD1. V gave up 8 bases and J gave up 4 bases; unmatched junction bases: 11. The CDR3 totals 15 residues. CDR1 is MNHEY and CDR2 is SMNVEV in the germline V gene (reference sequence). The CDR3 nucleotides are TGTGCCAGCGGGAAGGGGGACAGAGCAAATCAGCCCCAGCATTTT. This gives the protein CASGKGDRANQPQHF.

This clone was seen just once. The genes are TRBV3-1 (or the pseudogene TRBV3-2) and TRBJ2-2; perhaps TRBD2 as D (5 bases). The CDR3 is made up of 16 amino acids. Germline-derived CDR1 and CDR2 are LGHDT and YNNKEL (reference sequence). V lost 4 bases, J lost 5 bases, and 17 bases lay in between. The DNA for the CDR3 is TGTGCCAGCAGCCTCAAGTTATTACGGACTACCGGGGAGCTGTTTTTT. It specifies CASSLKLLRTTGELFF.

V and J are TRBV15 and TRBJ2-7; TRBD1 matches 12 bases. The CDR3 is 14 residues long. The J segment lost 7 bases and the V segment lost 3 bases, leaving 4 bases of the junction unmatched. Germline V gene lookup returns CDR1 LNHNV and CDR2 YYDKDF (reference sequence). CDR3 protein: CATSRGQGADEQYF. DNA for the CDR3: TGTGCCACCAGCAGGGGACAGGGGGCGGATGAGCAGTACTTC.

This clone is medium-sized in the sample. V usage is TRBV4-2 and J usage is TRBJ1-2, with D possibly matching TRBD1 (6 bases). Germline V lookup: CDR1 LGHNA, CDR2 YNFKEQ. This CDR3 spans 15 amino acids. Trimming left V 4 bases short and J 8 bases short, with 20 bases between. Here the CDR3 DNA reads TGTGCCAGCAGCCTCAATGGGGCAGGGGCTTCGGGCTACACCTTC. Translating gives CASSLNGAGASGYTF.

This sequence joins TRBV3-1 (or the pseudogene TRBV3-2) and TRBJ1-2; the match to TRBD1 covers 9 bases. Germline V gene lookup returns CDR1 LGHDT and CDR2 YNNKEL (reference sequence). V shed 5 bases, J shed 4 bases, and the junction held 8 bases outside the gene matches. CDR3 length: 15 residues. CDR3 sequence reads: CASSDTGTGPYGYTF. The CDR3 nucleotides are TGTGCCAGCAGCGACACCGGGACAGGGCCCTATGGCTACACCTTC.

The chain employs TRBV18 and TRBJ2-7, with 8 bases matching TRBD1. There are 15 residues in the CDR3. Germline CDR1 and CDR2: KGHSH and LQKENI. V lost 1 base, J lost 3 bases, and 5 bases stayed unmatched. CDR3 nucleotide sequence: TGTGCCAGCTCACCACAGGTGACAGGGGTCTACGAGCAGTACTTC. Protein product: CASSPQVTGVYEQYF.